A selection of T cell receptor beta chains follows, all from one sample in a study of shared clonotypes between healthy human individuals. Measured with immunoSEQ multiplex PCR; TCRdb has only the in-frame clones, and not every one. There are about 100,000 clones in the sample; about 63% occur only once, and approximately 25% lies in the top ten. The sample taken for sequencing was memory CD8+ T cells sorted from blood. Receptor source: a woman aged 30 to 39 in good health. The CDR3 runs from the conserved cysteine through the conserved F or W. The D gene is left open where the match is weak. The size entry is marked missing in some rows and otherwise reads once, few, many or a size class.

TRBJ2-1 | few | 15 | . | TRBV7-6 | TGTGCCAGCACGGCAGAACTGGGTGGGGGGCGTGAGCAGTTCTTC | CASTAELGGGREQFF
TRBJ2-1 | . | 13 | . | TRBV25-1 | TGTGCCAGCAGCTGGGGGAGTGGTAGTGAGCAGTTCTTC | CASSWGSGSEQFF
TRBJ2-1 | . | 18 | TRBD2 | TRBV4-1 | TGCGCCAGCAGCCAAGATTGGGGGGGGACTAGCGGGAGTGTAGAGCAGTTCTTC | CASSQDWGGTSGSVEQFF
TRBJ2-3 | . | 15 | . | TRBV29-1 | TGCAGCGTTCGACTTCCGTTTCTTTACACAGATACGCAGTATTTT | CSVRLPFLYTDTQYF
TRBJ2-3 | few | 14 | . | TRBV9 | TGTGCCAGCAGCGTAGGGGGTGTCACAGATACGCAGTATTTT | CASSVGGVTDTQYF
TRBJ2-7 | . | 17 | . | TRBV9 | TGTGCCAGCACGTTCGGGGTTGGCGGGACGAGATCCTACGAGCAGTACTTC | CASTFGVGGTRSYEQYF
TRBJ1-1 | . | 15 | TRBD1 | TRBV25-1 | TGTGCCAGCAGTGAATTTAAGGGGGCGATCACTGAAGCTTTCTTT | CASSEFKGAITEAFF
TRBJ2-1 | . | 17 | TRBD1 | TRBV19 | TGTGCCAGTAGTAACCCGACAGGGCAGGCTGGCTACAATGAGCAGTTCTTC | CASSNPTGQAGYNEQFF
TRBJ1-5 | . | 15 | . | TRBV15 | TGTGCCACCAGCAGGGACAGTTGGGCCGGCCAGCCCCAGCATTTT | CATSRDSWAGQPQHF
TRBJ2-7 | . | 15 | . | TRBV27 | TGTGCCAGCAGTTTATCGCGAAGGTTATCCGACGAGCAGTACTTC | CASSLSRRLSDEQYF
TRBJ2-7 | . | 14 | . | TRBV2 | TGTGCCAGCAGTGAAGAGACAGGCCATCTCGAGCAGTACTTC | CASSEETGHLEQYF
TRBJ1-1 | . | 14 | . | TRBV5-6 | TGTGCCAGCAGCTTCAATTTGGGGAACACTGAAGCTTTCTTT | CASSFNLGNTEAFF
TRBJ2-7 | . | 16 | . | TRBV30 | TGTGCCTGGGCAAAGGGACGTCGGGGGAACCTCTACGAGCAGTACTTC | CAWAKGRRGNLYEQYF
TRBJ2-7 | . | 12 | . | TRBV7-6 | TGTGCCAGCAGCTTAGGAGGGGTCGAGCAGTACTTC | CASSLGGVEQYF
TRBJ2-2 | . | 20 | TRBD2 | TRBV18 | TGTGCCAGCTCACCACCGGAACTAGCGGGAGGGCTGTGGAACACCGGGGAGCTGTTTTTT | CASSPPELAGGLWNTGELFF
TRBJ2-1 | once | 14 | . | TRBV2 | TGTGCCAGCAGTGCCCACCCCTCGCTGGATGAGCAGTTCTTC | CASSAHPSLDEQFF
TRBJ2-7 | . | 13 | . | TRBV7-9 | TGTGCCAGCAGCTCCGGACCCTACTACGAGCAGTACTTC | CASSSGPYYEQYF
TRBJ1-5 | few | 11 | . | TRBV12-2 | TGTGCAAGTCGCTTAGTTCAGCCCCAGCATTTT | CASRLVQPQHF
TRBJ1-2 | . | 12 | . | TRBV29-1 | TGCAGCGTTGTCGGGGAGGGGTATGGCTACACCTTC | CSVVGEGYGYTF
TRBJ2-7 | . | 13 | . | TRBV7-9 | TGTGCCAGCAGAGCGGGCCGCTCCTACGAGCAGTACTTC | CASRAGRSYEQYF
TRBJ1-3 | . | 17 | . | TRBV7-8 | TGTGCCAGCAGCTTAGGGGTGGGCCTCCGCTCTGGAAACACCATATATTTT | CASSLGVGLRSGNTIYF
TRBJ1-4 | . | 14 | TRBD1 | TRBV7-9 | TGTGCCAGCAGGTTGACAGGGGGCGCGGAAAAACTGTTTTTT | CASRLTGGAEKLFF
TRBJ1-3 | . | 12 | . | TRBV21-1 | TGTGCCAGCAGCCAATGGGGAAACACCATATATTTT | CASSQWGNTIYF
TRBJ2-7 | . | 15 | . | TRBV4-1 | TGCGCCAGCAGCCAAGAAATTGACCTGACCTACGAGCAGTACTTC | CASSQEIDLTYEQYF
TRBJ2-1 | . | 15 | TRBD2 | TRBV18 | TGTGCCAGCTCACCACAGGCTAGCGGGGGAGGGGAGCAGTTCTTC | CASSPQASGGGEQFF
TRBJ2-7 | . | 13 | TRBD2 | TRBV2 | TGTGCCAGCATCGGACTAGCGGGTTACGAGCAGTACTTC | CASIGLAGYEQYF
TRBJ1-6 | . | 12 | . | TRBV7-2 | TGTGCCAGCAGCCGGATTACCTCACCCCTCCACTTT | CASSRITSPLHF
TRBJ2-7 | many | 12 | . | TRBV5-8 | TGTGCCAGCAGCTTGGGCGGTTACGAGCAGTACTTC | CASSLGGYEQYF
TRBJ2-1 | once | 12 | . | TRBV4-2 | TGTGCCAGCAGCCAAGTAGCGACGGAGCAGTTCTTC | CASSQVATEQFF
TRBJ1-2 | . | 14 | TRBD1 | TRBV28 | TGTGCCAGCTCCCCTCCCGACAGGGCCCATGGCTACACCTTC | CASSPPDRAHGYTF
TRBJ2-6 | many | 16 | . | TRBV19 | TGTGCCAGTAGTATTGGGGACGGCTCTGGGGCCAACGTCCTGACTTTC | CASSIGDGSGANVLTF
TRBJ1-2 | . | 13 | . | TRBV6-1 | TGTGCCAGCAGTGCAACAGGGAACTATGGCTACACCTTC | CASSATGNYGYTF
TRBJ2-3 | many | 16 | . | TRBV5-1 | TGCGCCAGCAGCTTACGGACACATTCTAGCACAGATACGCAGTATTTT | CASSLRTHSSTDTQYF
TRBJ2-7 | once | 15 | TRBD2 | TRBV5-1 | TGCGCCAGCAGCCCTAAGGGAGCGGGAAATTACGAGCAGTACTTC | CASSPKGAGNYEQYF
TRBJ2-7 | . | 13 | . | TRBV7-3 | TGTGCCAGCAGCTTATCGTCCTGGAGCGAGCAGTACTTC | CASSLSSWSEQYF
TRBJ1-4 | . | 15 | . | TRBV6-6 | TGTGCCAGCAAGACAGGTTCGGCGAGTGGTGAAAAACTGTTTTTT | CASKTGSASGEKLFF
TRBJ2-7 | many | 15 | TRBD2 | TRBV6-1 | TGTGCCAGCAGTGGCGGACTAGGGTCGTCCTACGAGCAGTACTTC | CASSGGLGSSYEQYF
TRBJ2-7 | medium-sized | 13 | . | TRBV28 | TGTGCCAGCAGTTTTTCCCCTCCGTACGAGCAGTACTTC | CASSFSPPYEQYF
TRBJ2-6 | . | 16 | TRBD1 | TRBV15 | TGTGCCACCAGTATTCAGGGGGACTCTGGGGCCAACGTCCTGACTTTC | CATSIQGDSGANVLTF
TRBJ1-5 | once | 15 | TRBD1 | TRBV6-4 | TGTGCCAGTGAGTCCCGGGACAGAGAAAATCAGCCCCAGCATTTT | CASESRDRENQPQHF
TRBJ2-3 | few | 15 | . | TRBV2 | TGTGCCAGCAGTGTAGGTGGGTCGAGCACAGATACGCAGTATTTT | CASSVGGSSTDTQYF
TRBJ1-5 | . | 14 | . | TRBV2 | TGTGCCAGCAGTACGATCGATAGCAATCAGCCCCAGCATTTT | CASSTIDSNQPQHF
TRBJ2-1 | . | 17 | TRBD2 | TRBV11-2 | TGTGCCAGCAGCTTAGATATGTCCAGCGGGAGTTACTATGAGCAGTTCTTC | CASSLDMSSGSYYEQFF
TRBJ1-1 | . | 15 | . | TRBV27 | TGTGCCAGCAGTTTATCCCGCGGCGGATACACTGAAGCTTTCTTT | CASSLSRGGYTEAFF
TRBJ2-1 | . | 14 | . | TRBV21-1 | TGTGCCAGCAGCAATGACCGTCCACGGGATGAGCAGTTCTTC | CASSNDRPRDEQFF
TRBJ2-2 | . | 13 | . | TRBV9 | TGTGCCAGCAGCGTCCCACCGTCGAGGGAGCTGTTTTTT | CASSVPPSRELFF